Below, 19 T cell receptor beta chains from the same sample are listed, as sequenced in a study of T cell repertoires in cytomegalovirus infection. Via MiXCR, TCRdb re-called the reads, giving one row per CDR3 protein. Of 200,000 or so distinct CDR3 sequences in the sample, 28% were seen once. Material: PBMCs. These TCRs come from a human donor in good health (CMV status not recorded). Some clones in this sample may be carry-over from other donors' samples.

CDR3 bases: TGCAGTGCTAGAGCGGACGGAGCCTATGGCTACACCTTC. Residues: CSARADGAYGYTF. The gene calls are TRBV20-1 and TRBJ1-2, with D hard to call. This CDR3 is built from 13 residues. The V gene's germline CDR1 is DFQATT and CDR2 SNEGSKA (reference sequence). Trimming took 1 base from V and 4 from J, leaving 10 bases between them.

This clonotype has a count of ten or more. V gene TRBV7-2 combines with J gene TRBJ1-1; no definite D call. The CDR3 contains 14 residues. V dropped 1 base and J dropped 5 bases, with 11 bases sitting between them. Germline V gene data show CDR1 as SGHTA and CDR2 as FQGNSA. The CDR3 spells CASSLVRVRTEAFF. In DNA, the CDR3 is TGTGCCAGCAGCTTAGTTCGGGTTCGGACTGAAGCTTTCTTT.

The chain uses TRBV19 and TRBJ2-1, with 8 positions matching TRBD1. V trimming: 6 bases; J trimming: 7 bases; junction bases outside the gene matches: 11. Germline CDR1 is LNHDA and CDR2 is SQIVND (reference sequence). The CDR3 has 15 amino acids. The CDR3 protein is CASRDRATGTNEQFF. The CDR3, as DNA: TGTGCCAGTAGGGACAGGGCCACCGGTACAAATGAGCAGTTCTTC.

The rearrangement uses TRBV11-2 and TRBJ1-2; D call uncertain. This CDR3 has 13 residues. V was pared by 2 bases and J by 5 bases, with 9 bases between. The germline V gene encodes CDR1 SGHAT and CDR2 FQNNGV. The CDR3 coding sequence is TGTGCCAGCAGCTTATCGGCAGCTTATGGCTACACCTTC. Translated: CASSLSAAYGYTF.

This clonotype has more than one count but fewer than ten. The CDR3 DNA is TGTGCCAGCAGTACGCGGGGGGGGGGTCATGGCTACACCTTC. The encoded protein is CASSTRGGGHGYTF. The gene calls are TRBV12-3 or TRBV12-4 and TRBJ1-2; weak D call: TRBD1 (5 bases). Deletions cut 5 bases from V and 6 bases from J, with 16 bases between. CDR3 length: 14 residues.

This clonotype was counted ten times or more. V and J are TRBV7-2 and TRBJ1-5, with D possibly matching TRBD1 (5 bases). Germline loops: CDR1 SGHTA, CDR2 FQGNSA. CDR3 size: 15 residues. The V end lost 4 bases, the J end lost 0 bases, and 10 bases lay between the germline ends. For the CDR3, the DNA is TGTGCCAGCAGCTCGGACAACTATAGCAATCAGCCCCAGCATTTT. Its protein is CASSSDNYSNQPQHF.

This clonotype was seen a few times. The chain carries TRBV5-1 and TRBJ1-2; the D gene is possibly TRBD1 (5 bases). CDR3 length: 14 residues. V lost 4 bases and J 7 bases, leaving 17 bases between the germline ends. CDR1 and CDR2 (germline): SGHRS, YFSETQ. In nucleotides, the CDR3 is TGCGCCAGCAGCCCACTCCCGAGTGGGGCTGGCTACACCTTC. Translated: CASSPLPSGAGYTF.

This clonotype has at least ten counts. This chain connects TRBV7-2 to TRBJ1-1; D not certain. This CDR3 is 13 amino acids long. Germline V lookup: CDR1 SGHTA, CDR2 FQGNSA. The ends were cut back, 1 base at V and 11 bases at J, with 14 bases in the middle. The CDR3 loop is CASSLETSLGAFF. The CDR3 region has the DNA TGTGCCAGCAGCTTAGAAACCTCCTTGGGGGCTTTCTTT.

V and J are TRBV6-2 or TRBV6-3 and TRBJ2-7, with 7 bases lining up with TRBD2. The J segment lost 2 bases and the V segment lost 0 bases, leaving 4 bases of the junction unmatched. CDR1 MNHEY and CDR2 SVGEGT come from the germline V gene. The CDR3 length is 15 residues. The CDR3 here is CASSYSPSGTYEQYF. Written as DNA, the CDR3 is TGTGCCAGCAGTTACTCACCTAGCGGAACCTACGAGCAGTACTTC.

V is TRBV9 and J is TRBJ1-6, with D unresolved. This CDR3 contains 13 residues. Germline CDR1 is SGDLS and CDR2 is YYNGEE. Trimming removed 4 bases from V and 5 bases from J, with 7 bases in between. The CDR3 bases are TGTGCCAGCAGCCAAGAGGATAATTCACCCCTCCACTTT. This codes for CASSQEDNSPLHF.

V usage is TRBV29-1 and J usage is TRBJ1-1; D uncertain. The CDR3 has 10 residues. V shed 4 bases and J shed 3 bases, with 3 bases lying between them. The germline gives CDR1 SQVTM, CDR2 ANQGSEA. The CDR3: CSVGHTEAFF. DNA of the CDR3: TGCAGCGTTGGTCACACTGAAGCTTTCTTT.

This sequence joins TRBV7-9 and TRBJ2-7; D unclear. Looked up from germline, CDR1 is SEHNR and CDR2 is FQNEAQ (reference sequence). The CDR3 totals 14 residues. V lost 2 bases, J lost 2 bases, and 10 bases lay in between. The CDR3 DNA sequence: TGTGCCAGCAGCTTAAGGGCGATCCCCTACGAGCAGTACTTC. This gives the protein CASSLRAIPYEQYF.

This rearrangement joins TRBV6-2 or TRBV6-3 to TRBJ1-5; the D is unclear. V was shortened by 10 bases and J by 3 bases, with 10 bases between the two germline ends. This CDR3 has 12 amino acids. The germline V gene encodes CDR1 MNHEY and CDR2 SVGEGT. The CDR3 region has the DNA TGTGCCACAGACAATCCCAATCAGCCCCAGCATTTT. Its translation is CATDNPNQPQHF.

This clonotype was observed a few times. V is TRBV7-2 and J is TRBJ2-7, with TRBD1 matching over 9 bases. Trimming cost V 3 bases and J 3 bases; bases outside gene matches: 3. Germline CDR1 reads SGHTA; CDR2 reads FQGNSA. The CDR3 has 14 residues. CDR3 sequence (DNA): TGTGCCAGCAGCTTGACAGGGGGGGACTACGAGCAGTACTTC. Residues: CASSLTGGDYEQYF.

This clonotype was picked up a small number of times. The chain couples TRBV6-5 to TRBJ2-7; TRBD1 agrees at 9 bases. The junction had 15 bases not matched to a gene; V was cut back by 5 bases and J by 4 bases. Germline-derived CDR1 and CDR2 are MNHEY and SVGAGI. CDR3 length: 17 amino acids. The CDR3 DNA follows: TGTGCCAGCAGTCCGAGGACTGTGGGACAGGGCCTTTACGAGCAGTACTTC. Amino acid sequence: CASSPRTVGQGLYEQYF.

The CDR3 coding sequence is TGTGCCACCGGGGGGACACCTATCTCTGGGGCCAACGTCCTGACTTTC. This codes for CATGGTPISGANVLTF. The chain couples TRBV10-3 to TRBJ2-6; D possibly corresponds to TRBD2 (7 bases). The V gene's germline CDR1 is ENHRY and CDR2 SYGVKD. The CDR3 contains 16 residues. V lost 10 bases and J lost 0, with 16 bases in between.

The gene calls are TRBV19 and TRBJ1-1, with TRBD1 identical over 8 bases. The CDR3 contains 12 residues. Germline loops: CDR1 LNHDA, CDR2 SQIVND (reference sequence). With V trimmed by 6 bases and J by 5 bases, 2 bases remained unmatched. The CDR3 sequence is CASRTGETEAFF. For the CDR3, the DNA is TGTGCCAGTAGGACAGGGGAGACTGAAGCTTTCTTT.

The chain joins TRBV6-6 to TRBJ2-3; TRBD2 matches 7 bases. This CDR3 spans 15 amino acids. Germline loops: CDR1 MNHNY, CDR2 SVGAGI (reference sequence). With 2 bases clipped from V and 1 base from J, the junction kept 3 bases outside the gene matches. The CDR3 region is CASSYATSGTDTQYF. For the CDR3, the DNA is TGTGCCAGCAGTTACGCCACTAGCGGCACAGATACGCAGTATTTT.

In its sample, this clonotype was seen a few times. The rearrangement joins TRBV6-2 or TRBV6-3 to TRBJ2-1, with 9 bases lining up with TRBD2. The trim removed 6 bases at V and 4 bases at J, leaving 7 bases unmatched. The CDR3 consists of 15 residues. The germline CDR1 and CDR2 sequences are MNHEY and SVGEGT. The CDR3 coding sequence is TGTGCCAGCAGACGCCTAGCGGGGCCTTACAATGAGCAGTTCTTC. Translating gives CASRRLAGPYNEQFF.